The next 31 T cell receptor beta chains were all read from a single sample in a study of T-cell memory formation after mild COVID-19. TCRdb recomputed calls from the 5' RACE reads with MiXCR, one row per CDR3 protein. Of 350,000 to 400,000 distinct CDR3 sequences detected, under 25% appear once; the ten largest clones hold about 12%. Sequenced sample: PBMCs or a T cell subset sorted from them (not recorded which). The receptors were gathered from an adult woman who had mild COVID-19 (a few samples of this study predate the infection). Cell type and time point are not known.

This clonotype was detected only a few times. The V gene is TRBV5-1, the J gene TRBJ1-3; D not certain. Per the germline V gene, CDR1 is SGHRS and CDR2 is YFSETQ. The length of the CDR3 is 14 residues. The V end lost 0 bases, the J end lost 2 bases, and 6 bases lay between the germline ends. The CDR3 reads CASSLGSPGNTIYF. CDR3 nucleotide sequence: TGCGCCAGCAGCTTGGGGAGTCCTGGAAACACCATATATTTT. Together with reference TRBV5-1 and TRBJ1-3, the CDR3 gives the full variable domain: KAGVTQTPRYLIKTRGQQVTLSCSPISGHRSVSWYQQTPGQGLQFLFEYFSETQRNKGNFPGRFSGRQFSNSRSEMNVSTLELGDSALYLCASSLGSPGNTIYFGEGSWLTVV.

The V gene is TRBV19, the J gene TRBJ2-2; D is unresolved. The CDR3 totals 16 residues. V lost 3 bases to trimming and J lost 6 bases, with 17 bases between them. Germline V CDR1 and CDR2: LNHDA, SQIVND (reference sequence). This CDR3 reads CASSIVPGRISGELFF. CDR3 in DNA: TGTGCCAGTAGTATTGTCCCAGGAAGGATCTCCGGGGAGCTGTTTTTT.

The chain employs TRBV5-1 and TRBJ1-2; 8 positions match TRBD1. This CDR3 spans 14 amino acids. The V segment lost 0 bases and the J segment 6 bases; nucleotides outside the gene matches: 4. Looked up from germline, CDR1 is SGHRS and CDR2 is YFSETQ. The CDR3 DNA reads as TGCGCCAGCAGCTTGGATCGGACAGGGCATGGCTACACCTTC. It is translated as CASSLDRTGHGYTF. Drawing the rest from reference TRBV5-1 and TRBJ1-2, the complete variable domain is KAGVTQTPRYLIKTRGQQVTLSCSPISGHRSVSWYQQTPGQGLQFLFEYFSETQRNKGNFPGRFSGRQFSNSRSEMNVSTLELGDSALYLCASSLDRTGHGYTFGSGTRLTVV.

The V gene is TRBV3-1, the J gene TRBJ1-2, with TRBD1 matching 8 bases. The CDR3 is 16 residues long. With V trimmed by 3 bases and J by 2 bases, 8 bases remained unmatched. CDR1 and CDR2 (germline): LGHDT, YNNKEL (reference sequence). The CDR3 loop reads CASSHVGTGPNYGYTF. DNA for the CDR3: TGTGCCAGCAGCCACGTGGGGACAGGACCCAACTATGGCTACACCTTC.

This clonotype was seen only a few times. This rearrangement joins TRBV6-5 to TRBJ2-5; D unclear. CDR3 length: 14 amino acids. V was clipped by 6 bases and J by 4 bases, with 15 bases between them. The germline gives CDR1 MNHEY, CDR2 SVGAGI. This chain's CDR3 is CASSRGNLGETQYF. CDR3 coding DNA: TGTGCCAGCAGCCGCGGTAACCTCGGAGAGACCCAGTACTTC.

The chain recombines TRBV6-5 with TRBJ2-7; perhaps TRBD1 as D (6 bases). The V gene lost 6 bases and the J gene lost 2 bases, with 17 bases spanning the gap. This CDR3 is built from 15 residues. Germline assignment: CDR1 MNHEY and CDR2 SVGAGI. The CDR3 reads CASSYDDRPPYEQYF. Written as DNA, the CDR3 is TGTGCCAGCAGCTATGACGACAGGCCCCCCTACGAGCAGTACTTC.

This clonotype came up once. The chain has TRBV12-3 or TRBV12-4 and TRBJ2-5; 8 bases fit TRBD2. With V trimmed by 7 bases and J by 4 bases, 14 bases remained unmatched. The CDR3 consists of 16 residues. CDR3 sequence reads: CASKLGTSRSPETQYF. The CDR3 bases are TGTGCCAGCAAACTTGGGACTAGTAGGTCTCCAGAGACCCAGTACTTC.

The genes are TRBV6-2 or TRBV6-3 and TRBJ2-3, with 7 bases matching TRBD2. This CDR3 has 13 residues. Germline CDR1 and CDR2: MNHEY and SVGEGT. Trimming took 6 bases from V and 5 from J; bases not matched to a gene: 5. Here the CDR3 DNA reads TGTGCCAGCAGAATTCCGGGGGGAGATACGCAGTATTTT. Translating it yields CASRIPGGDTQYF.

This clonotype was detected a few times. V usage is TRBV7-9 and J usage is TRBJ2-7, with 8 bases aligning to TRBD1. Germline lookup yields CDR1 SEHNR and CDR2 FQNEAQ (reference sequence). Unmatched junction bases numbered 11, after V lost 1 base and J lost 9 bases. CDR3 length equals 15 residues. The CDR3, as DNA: TGTGCCAGCAGCTTAGGGGGGACAGGCCCCCTTTGGCAGTACTTC. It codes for CASSLGGTGPLWQYF.

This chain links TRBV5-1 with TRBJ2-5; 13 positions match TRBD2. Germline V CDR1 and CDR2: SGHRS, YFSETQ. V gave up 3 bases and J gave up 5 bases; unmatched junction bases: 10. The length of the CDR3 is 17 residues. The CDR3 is CASSWELAGGSLETQYF. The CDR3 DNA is TGCGCCAGCAGCTGGGAACTAGCGGGGGGGTCCTTGGAGACCCAGTACTTC.

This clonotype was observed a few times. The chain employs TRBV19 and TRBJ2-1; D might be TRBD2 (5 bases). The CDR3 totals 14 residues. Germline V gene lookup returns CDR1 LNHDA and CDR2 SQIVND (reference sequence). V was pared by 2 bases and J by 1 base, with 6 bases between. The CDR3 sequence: CASSIRGSYNEQFF. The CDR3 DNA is TGTGCCAGTAGTATACGAGGGTCCTACAATGAGCAGTTCTTC.

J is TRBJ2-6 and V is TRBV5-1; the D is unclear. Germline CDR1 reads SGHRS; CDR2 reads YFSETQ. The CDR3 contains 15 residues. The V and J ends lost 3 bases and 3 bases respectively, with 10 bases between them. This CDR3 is CASSSGIGGANVLTF. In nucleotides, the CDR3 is TGCGCCAGCAGCTCCGGCATTGGTGGGGCCAACGTCCTGACTTTC.

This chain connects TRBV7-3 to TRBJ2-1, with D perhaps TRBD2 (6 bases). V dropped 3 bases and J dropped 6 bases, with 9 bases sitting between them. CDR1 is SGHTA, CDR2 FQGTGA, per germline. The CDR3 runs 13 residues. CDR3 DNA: TGTGCCAGCAGCTTTGGGGGGAGCAATGAGCAGTTCTTC. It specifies CASSFGGSNEQFF.

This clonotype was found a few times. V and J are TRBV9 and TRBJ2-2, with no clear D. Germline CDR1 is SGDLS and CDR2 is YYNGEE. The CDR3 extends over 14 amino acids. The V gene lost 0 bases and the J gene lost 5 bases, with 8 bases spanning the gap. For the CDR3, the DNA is TGTGCCAGCAGCGTAGACGGTGAGACCGGGGAGCTGTTTTTT. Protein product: CASSVDGETGELFF.

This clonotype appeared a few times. Here the CDR3 DNA reads TGTGCCATCAGTGAGTCAGTTTCCGGGGGTGCCTATGGCTACACCTTC. This translates into CAISESVSGGAYGYTF. The chain is built from TRBV10-3 and TRBJ1-2; possible D gene TRBD1, 5 bases. Germline lookup yields CDR1 ENHRY and CDR2 SYGVKD. The CDR3 has 16 residues. The ends were cut back, 0 bases at V and 4 bases at J, with 15 bases in the middle.

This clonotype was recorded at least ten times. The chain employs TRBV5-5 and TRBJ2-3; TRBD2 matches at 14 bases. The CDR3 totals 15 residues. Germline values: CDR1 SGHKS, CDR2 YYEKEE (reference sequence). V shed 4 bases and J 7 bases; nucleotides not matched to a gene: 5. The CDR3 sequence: CASSPGTSGGNTQYF. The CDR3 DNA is TGTGCCAGCAGCCCCGGGACTAGCGGGGGAAATACGCAGTATTTT.

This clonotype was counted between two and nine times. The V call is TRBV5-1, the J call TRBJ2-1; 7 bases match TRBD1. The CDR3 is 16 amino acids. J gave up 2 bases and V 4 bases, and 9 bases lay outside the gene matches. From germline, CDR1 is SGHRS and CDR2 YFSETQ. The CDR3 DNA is TGCGCCAGCAGCGATCCTCGACAGGGCACCTACAATGAGCAGTTCTTC. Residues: CASSDPRQGTYNEQFF. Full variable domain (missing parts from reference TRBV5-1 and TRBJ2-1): KAGVTQTPRYLIKTRGQQVTLSCSPISGHRSVSWYQQTPGQGLQFLFEYFSETQRNKGNFPGRFSGRQFSNSRSEMNVSTLELGDSALYLCASSDPRQGTYNEQFFGPGTRLTVL.

The CDR3 bases are TGTGCCAGCAGATACCGGGACCAAACCTACGAGCAGTACTTC. Its protein is CASRYRDQTYEQYF. The genes are TRBV12-3 or TRBV12-4 and TRBJ2-7; D possibly matches TRBD1 or TRBD2 (5 bases each). V was clipped by 6 bases and J by 2 bases, with 14 bases between them. The CDR3 is 14 residues long.

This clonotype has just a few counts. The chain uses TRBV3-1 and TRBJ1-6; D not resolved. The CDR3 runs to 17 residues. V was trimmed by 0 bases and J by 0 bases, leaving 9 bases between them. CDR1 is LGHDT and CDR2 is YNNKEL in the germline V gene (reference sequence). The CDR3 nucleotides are TGTGCCAGCAGCCAAGATATGGAGAGCTCCTATAATTCACCCCTCCACTTT. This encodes CASSQDMESSYNSPLHF.

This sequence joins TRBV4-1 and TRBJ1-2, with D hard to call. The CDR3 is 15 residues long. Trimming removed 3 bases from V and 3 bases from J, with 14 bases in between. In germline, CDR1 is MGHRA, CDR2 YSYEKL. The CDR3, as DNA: TGCGCCAGCAGCCAGGTGATCACAGAACACTATGGCTACACCTTC. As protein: CASSQVITEHYGYTF.

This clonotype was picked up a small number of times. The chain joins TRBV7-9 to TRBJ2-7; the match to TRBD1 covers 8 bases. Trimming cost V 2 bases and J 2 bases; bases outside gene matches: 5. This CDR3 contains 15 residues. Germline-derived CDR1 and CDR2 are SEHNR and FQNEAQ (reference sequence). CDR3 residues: CASSLRAGGAYEQYF. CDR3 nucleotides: TGTGCCAGCAGCTTAAGGGCAGGGGGCGCCTACGAGCAGTACTTC.

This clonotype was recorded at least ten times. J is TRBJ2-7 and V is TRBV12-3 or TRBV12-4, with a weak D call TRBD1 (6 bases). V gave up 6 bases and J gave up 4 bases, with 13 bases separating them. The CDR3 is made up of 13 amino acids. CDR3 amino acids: CASSLSGAYEQYF. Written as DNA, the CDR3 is TGTGCCAGCAGCTTGTCAGGGGCGTACGAGCAGTACTTC.

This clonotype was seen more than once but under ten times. The CDR3 here is CSVPRGGYTEAFF. The CDR3, as DNA: TGCAGCGTACCTCGAGGGGGTTACACTGAAGCTTTCTTT. This rearrangement joins TRBV29-1 to TRBJ1-1, with D possibly being TRBD1 (6 bases). CDR1 is SQVTM, CDR2 ANQGSEA, per germline. Trimming removed 6 bases from V and 3 bases from J, with 14 bases in between. The CDR3 consists of 13 residues. Full variable domain (outside the CDR3, taken from reference TRBV29-1 and TRBJ1-1): SAVISQKPSRDICQRGTSLTIQCQVDSQVTMMFWYRQQPGQSLTLIATANQGSEATYESGFVIDKFPISRPNLTFSTLTVSNMSPEDSSIYLCSVPRGGYTEAFFGQGTRLTVV.

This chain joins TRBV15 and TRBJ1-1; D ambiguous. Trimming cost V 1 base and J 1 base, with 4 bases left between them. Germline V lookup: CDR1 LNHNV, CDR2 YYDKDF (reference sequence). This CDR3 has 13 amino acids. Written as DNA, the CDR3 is TGTGCCACCAGCAGAGCATCGAACACTGAAGCTTTCTTT. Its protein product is CATSRASNTEAFF.

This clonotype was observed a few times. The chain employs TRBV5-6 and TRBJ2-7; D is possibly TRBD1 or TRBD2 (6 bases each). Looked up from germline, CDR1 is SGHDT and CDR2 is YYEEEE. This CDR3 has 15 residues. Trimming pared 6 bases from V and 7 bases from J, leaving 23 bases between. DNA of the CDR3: TGTGCCAGCACCCTCCGGTGGGGCAGGGGAGGAGAGCAGTACTTC. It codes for CASTLRWGRGGEQYF.

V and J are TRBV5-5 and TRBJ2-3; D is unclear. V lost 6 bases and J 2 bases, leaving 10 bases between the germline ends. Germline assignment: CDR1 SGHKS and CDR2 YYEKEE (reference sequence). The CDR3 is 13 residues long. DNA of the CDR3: TGTGCCAGCACCCTACTTGTCACAGATACGCAGTATTTT. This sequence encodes CASTLLVTDTQYF.

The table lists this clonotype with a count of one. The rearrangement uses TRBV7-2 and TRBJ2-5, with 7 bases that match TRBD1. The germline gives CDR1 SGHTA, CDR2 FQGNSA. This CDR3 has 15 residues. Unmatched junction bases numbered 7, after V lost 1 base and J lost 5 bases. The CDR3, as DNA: TGTGCCAGCAGCTTAGGACAGGGCCTACGGGAGACCCAGTACTTC. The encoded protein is CASSLGQGLRETQYF.

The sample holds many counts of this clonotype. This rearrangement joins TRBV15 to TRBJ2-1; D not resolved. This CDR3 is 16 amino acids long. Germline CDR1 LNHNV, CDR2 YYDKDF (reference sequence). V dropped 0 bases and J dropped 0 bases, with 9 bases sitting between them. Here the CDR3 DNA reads TGTGCCACCAGCAGAGATTCGGGCTTCTCCTACAATGAGCAGTTCTTC. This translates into CATSRDSGFSYNEQFF.

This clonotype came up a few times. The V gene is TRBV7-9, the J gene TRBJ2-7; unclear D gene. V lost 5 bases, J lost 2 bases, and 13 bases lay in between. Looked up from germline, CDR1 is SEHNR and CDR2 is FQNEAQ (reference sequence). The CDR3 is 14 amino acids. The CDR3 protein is CASSPPHSAYEQYF. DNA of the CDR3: TGTGCCAGCAGCCCGCCCCACAGTGCCTACGAGCAGTACTTC.

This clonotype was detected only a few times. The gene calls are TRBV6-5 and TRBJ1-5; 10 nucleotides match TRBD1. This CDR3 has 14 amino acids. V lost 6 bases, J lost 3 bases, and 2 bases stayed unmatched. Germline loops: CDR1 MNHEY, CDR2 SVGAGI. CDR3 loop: CASRGTGDNQPQHF. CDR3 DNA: TGTGCCAGCAGGGGGACAGGGGACAATCAGCCCCAGCATTTT.

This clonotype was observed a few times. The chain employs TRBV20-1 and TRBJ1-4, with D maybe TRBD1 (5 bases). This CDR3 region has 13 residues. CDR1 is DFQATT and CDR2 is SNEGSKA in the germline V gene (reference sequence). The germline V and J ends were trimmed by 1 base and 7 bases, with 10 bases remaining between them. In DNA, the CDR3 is TGCAGTGCTAGAGGGGGGAGGGGTGAAAAACTGTTTTTT. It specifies CSARGGRGEKLFF.